The 32 T cell receptor beta chains given below trace back to one sample, sequenced in a study of blood T cell repertoires in COVID-19. Sequencing used immunoSEQ multiplex PCR; TCRdb keeps in-frame clones, though not all of them. This table holds over 250,000 clones, around nine tenths found once. The sample was PBMCs or T cells enriched from blood (not recorded which). The receptors derive from a young woman who had recovered from COVID-19.

The chain recombines TRBV2 with TRBJ2-1, with TRBD2 matching 14 bases. The CDR3 covers 16 residues. Germline-derived CDR1 and CDR2 are SNHLY and FYNNEI. V lost 6 bases, J lost 9 bases, and 10 bases stayed unmatched. The CDR3 is CASRAGTSGGFIEQFF. CDR3 nucleotides: TGTGCCAGCAGGGCCGGGACTAGCGGGGGATTCATTGAGCAGTTCTTC. Drawing the rest from reference TRBV2 and TRBJ2-1, the complete variable domain is EPEVTQTPSHQVTQMGQEVILRCVPISNHLYFYWYRQILGQKVEFLVSFYNNEISEKSEIFDDQFSVERPDGSNFTLKIRSTKLEDSAMYFCASRAGTSGGFIEQFFGPGTRLTVL.

V usage is TRBV29-1 and J usage is TRBJ2-1, with D unclear. Deletions cut 3 bases from V and 0 bases from J, with 12 bases between. Germline values: CDR1 SQVTM, CDR2 ANQGSEA. This CDR3 is 15 amino acids long. In DNA form, the CDR3 reads TGCAGCGTTGATGGCACCTCCGACTCCTACAATGAGCAGTTCTTC. Encoded protein: CSVDGTSDSYNEQFF.

The chain employs TRBV9 and TRBJ2-3, with TRBD1 identical over 7 bases. The germline CDR1 and CDR2 sequences are SGDLS and YYNGEE. The CDR3 has 15 amino acids. Germline trimming cut 3 bases from V and 5 bases from J; bases unmatched to any gene: 9. The chain's CDR3 is CASSDDREEKDTQYF. DNA of the CDR3: TGTGCCAGCAGCGACGACAGGGAAGAGAAAGATACGCAGTATTTT.

The chain combines TRBV29-1 with TRBJ1-2; D may be TRBD1 (5 bases). The germline CDR1 and CDR2 sequences are SQVTM and ANQGSEA. The V and J ends lost 1 base and 4 bases respectively, with 16 bases between them. The CDR3 contains 15 residues. CDR3 bases: TGCAGCGTTGAAGGGACGCCAGGGCTCCCCTATGGCTACACCTTC. This encodes CSVEGTPGLPYGYTF. Looking up the rest from reference TRBV29-1 and TRBJ1-2 gives the full variable domain: SAVISQKPSRDICQRGTSLTIQCQVDSQVTMMFWYRQQPGQSLTLIATANQGSEATYESGFVIDKFPISRPNLTFSTLTVSNMSPEDSSIYLCSVEGTPGLPYGYTFGSGTRLTVV.

The V gene is TRBV7-9, the J gene TRBJ2-1, with D tentatively TRBD1 (7 bases). Germline CDR1 reads SEHNR; CDR2 reads FQNEAQ (reference sequence). CDR3 length: 15 amino acids. Trimming removed 2 bases from V and 7 bases from J, with 15 bases in between. The CDR3 region is CASSLRRGQVNEQFF. The CDR3 DNA reads as TGTGCCAGCAGCTTAAGGAGGGGGCAAGTAAATGAGCAGTTCTTC.

This chain joins TRBV3-1 (or the pseudogene TRBV3-2) and TRBJ1-2, with 7 bases fitting TRBD1. CDR3 size: 13 residues. V trimming: 4 bases; J trimming: 4 bases; junction bases outside the gene matches: 3. Germline CDR1 is LGHDT and CDR2 is YNNKEL (reference sequence). DNA of the CDR3: TGTGCCAGCAGCCTGGGACAGCCCTATGGCTACACCTTC. This sequence encodes CASSLGQPYGYTF.

The J gene is TRBJ1-5, the V gene TRBV28; TRBD1 matches 9 bases. The J segment lost 4 bases and the V segment lost 5 bases, leaving 3 bases of the junction unmatched. CDR1 MDHEN and CDR2 SYDVKM come from the germline V gene. The CDR3 covers 14 residues. The CDR3 sequence is CASSTGTGNQPQHF. The CDR3 bases are TGTGCCAGCAGTACCGGGACAGGGAATCAGCCCCAGCATTTT.

This clone is a singleton in its sample. The rearrangement links TRBV28 to TRBJ1-4; D possibly corresponds to TRBD1 (5 bases). Germline V gene sequence: CDR1 MDHEN, CDR2 SYDVKM. V was pared by 2 bases and J by 7 bases, with 14 bases between. This CDR3 spans 15 amino acids. The CDR3 is CASSLPGQGFEKLFF. Here the CDR3 DNA reads TGTGCCAGCAGTTTACCCGGTCAGGGTTTTGAAAAACTGTTTTTT.

This chain joins TRBV15 and TRBJ1-4; possible D gene TRBD1, 6 bases. The CDR3 length is 14 residues. Germline CDR1 is LNHNV and CDR2 is YYDKDF (reference sequence). Trimming took 5 bases from V and 4 from J, leaving 11 bases between them. The CDR3 bases are TGTGCCACCAGCGGGGAAGGGGGTAATGAAAAACTGTTTTTT. This encodes CATSGEGGNEKLFF.

This clone has at least ten counts. The chain carries TRBV6-5 and TRBJ1-2; D is undetermined. Germline lookup yields CDR1 MNHEY and CDR2 SVGAGI. CDR3 size: 14 residues. Trimming removed 2 bases from V and 8 bases from J, with 15 bases in between. CDR3 amino acids: CASSYLTRSLGYTF. The CDR3 nucleotides read TGTGCCAGCAGTTACCTGACAAGAAGCTTGGGCTACACCTTC.

The chain uses TRBV7-2 and TRBJ2-3, with D perhaps matching TRBD2 (6 bases). V dropped 1 base and J dropped 10 bases, with 18 bases sitting between them. Germline V CDR1 and CDR2: SGHTA, FQGNSA. The CDR3 has 15 amino acids. The CDR3 sequence: CASSLGFRAGLAQYF. The DNA for the CDR3 is TGTGCCAGCAGCTTAGGGTTTAGAGCGGGCTTGGCGCAGTATTTT.

The V gene is TRBV9, the J gene TRBJ1-5; tentatively, D is TRBD1 (5 bases). Trimming stripped 3 bases from V and 4 bases from J, with 8 bases between. This CDR3 has 13 residues. In germline, CDR1 is SGDLS, CDR2 YYNGEE. The CDR3 nucleotides are TGTGCCAGCAGCGCGACAGATAATCAGCCCCAGCATTTT. It encodes CASSATDNQPQHF.

This chain uses TRBV5-6 with TRBJ2-5, with unresolved D. V was cut by 0 bases and J by 1 base, with 10 bases left in between. This CDR3 is built from 15 residues. Germline V gene data show CDR1 as SGHDT and CDR2 as YYEEEE. The CDR3 nucleotides read TGTGCCAGCAGCTTGGCTTCGGGTGGCCAAGAGACCCAGTACTTC. It codes for CASSLASGGQETQYF.

This chain connects TRBV28 to TRBJ2-1, with 8 bases matching TRBD2. The CDR3 extends over 15 amino acids. The J segment lost 8 bases and the V segment lost 3 bases, leaving 9 bases of the junction unmatched. Germline assignment: CDR1 MDHEN and CDR2 SYDVKM. In DNA form, the CDR3 reads TGTGCCAGCAGTTTGGGACTAGGGCCTTGGGATGAGCAGTTCTTC. Encoded protein: CASSLGLGPWDEQFF. The full variable domain, its missing parts supplied by reference TRBV28 and TRBJ2-1, is DVKVTQSSRYLVKRTGEKVFLECVQDMDHENMFWYRQDPGLGLRLIYFSYDVKMKEKGDIPEGYSVSREKKERFSLILESASTNQTSMYLCASSLGLGPWDEQFFGPGTRLTVL.

The chain has TRBV11-1 and TRBJ2-1; maybe TRBD1 (6 bases). The V end lost 2 bases, the J end lost 3 bases, and 8 bases lay between the germline ends. Germline V gives CDR1 SGHAT, CDR2 FQDESV (reference sequence). The CDR3 loop spans 14 amino acids. The CDR3, as DNA: TGTGCCAGCAGCTTAAAACAGGGCTACAATGAGCAGTTCTTC. Translating it yields CASSLKQGYNEQFF.

The rearrangement links TRBV27 to TRBJ2-7, with 7 bases identical to TRBD2. Germline CDR1 and CDR2: MNHEY and SMNVEV (reference sequence). This CDR3 has 13 residues. The V segment lost 2 bases and the J segment 4 bases; nucleotides outside the gene matches: 2. The CDR3 is CASSLRLAYEQYF. CDR3 coding DNA: TGTGCCAGCAGTTTACGACTAGCTTACGAGCAGTACTTC.

The chain combines TRBV5-1 with TRBJ1-4, with D possibly TRBD1 on 5 matching bases. V shed 0 bases and J shed 8 bases, with 17 bases lying between them. The germline CDR1 and CDR2 sequences are SGHRS and YFSETQ. The CDR3 is 16 residues long. CDR3 DNA: TGCGCCAGCAGCTTGGAGATGGCGGGGGAGCGAGAAAAACTGTTTTTT. Translated, it gives CASSLEMAGEREKLFF.

CDR3 sequence (DNA): TGTGCCTGGACCGACAGATATAATTCACCCCTCCACTTT. As protein: CAWTDRYNSPLHF. V gene TRBV30 combines with J gene TRBJ1-6; weak D call: TRBD1 (5 bases). This CDR3 is 13 amino acids long. CDR1 and CDR2 (germline): GTSNPN, SVGIG (reference sequence). V lost 4 bases and J lost 4, with 8 bases in between.

The chain employs TRBV9 and TRBJ2-4, with D maybe TRBD2 (6 bases). The V gene's germline CDR1 is SGDLS and CDR2 YYNGEE. The CDR3 extends over 18 amino acids. The germline V and J ends were trimmed by 4 bases and 3 bases, with 23 bases remaining between them. CDR3 sequence reads: CASSNTGTGIGGKNIQYF. In nucleotides, the CDR3 is TGTGCCAGCAGCAACACCGGGACTGGGATCGGGGGCAAAAACATTCAGTACTTC.

This rearrangement joins TRBV6-5 to TRBJ2-3; a weak D match, TRBD2 (6 bases). The CDR3 is 13 amino acids. The V end was cut by 10 bases, the J end by 3 bases, with 14 bases between. Germline CDR1 MNHEY, CDR2 SVGAGI. In nucleotides, the CDR3 is TGTGCCACCGGTGGTCGGGGGACAGATACGCAGTATTTT. This sequence encodes CATGGRGTDTQYF.

The chain recombines TRBV7-9 with TRBJ2-1, with 9 bases matching TRBD2. The length of the CDR3 is 13 residues. Germline loops: CDR1 SEHNR, CDR2 FQNEAQ (reference sequence). V shed 5 bases and J 11 bases; nucleotides not matched to a gene: 7. In DNA form, the CDR3 reads TGTGCCAGCAGCCGAGGACTAGCGATAAAGCAGTTCTTC. Translating gives CASSRGLAIKQFF.

The CDR3, as DNA: TGTGCCAGCAGCTTAGGGCAGGGTTTTAGGACCTATAATTCACCCCTCCACTTT. Its translation: CASSLGQGFRTYNSPLHF. The chain uses TRBV13 and TRBJ1-6; possible D gene TRBD1, 5 bases. Trimming stripped 0 bases from V and 2 bases from J, with 14 bases between. The CDR3 contains 18 residues. Germline CDR1 reads PRHDT; CDR2 reads FYEKMQ (reference sequence).

This clone appeared a single time. The rearrangement links TRBV15 to TRBJ2-1; 9 bases are a match to TRBD2. Germline loops: CDR1 LNHNV, CDR2 YYDKDF (reference sequence). V shed 2 bases and J 5 bases; nucleotides not matched to a gene: 7. CDR3 length equals 16 residues. CDR3 nucleotides: TGTGCCACCAGCAGATTTAGCGGGAGTGGAGACAATGAGCAGTTCTTC. It specifies CATSRFSGSGDNEQFF.

The chain joins TRBV5-6 to TRBJ1-2; the D is unclear. Trimming cost V 0 bases and J 0 bases, with 9 bases left between them. Germline V CDR1 and CDR2: SGHDT, YYEEEE. The CDR3 contains 15 residues. CDR3 in DNA: TGTGCCAGCAGCTTGGGGCAGCTAGCTAACTATGGCTACACCTTC. Its protein product is CASSLGQLANYGYTF. The whole variable domain, remainder taken from reference TRBV5-6 and TRBJ1-2, is DAGVTQSPTHLIKTRGQQVTLRCSPKSGHDTVSWYQQALGQGPQFIFQYYEEEERQRGNFPDRFSGHQFPNYSSELNVNALLLGDSALYLCASSLGQLANYGYTFGSGTRLTVV.

The chain carries TRBV5-4 and TRBJ1-2; TRBD1 might be the D (5 bases). Trimming took off 4 bases at V and 5 bases at J, with 18 bases between the two ends. This CDR3 contains 15 residues. From germline, CDR1 is SGHNT and CDR2 YYREEE (reference sequence). The CDR3 coding sequence is TGTGCCAGCAGCCCCTCCGGCCAGGGCCTATATGGCTACACCTTC. It specifies CASSPSGQGLYGYTF.

This clone was counted once. The rearrangement joins TRBV18 to TRBJ1-5; possibly TRBD1 for D (6 bases). CDR1 and CDR2 (germline): KGHSH, LQKENI. V dropped 3 bases and J dropped 8 bases, with 11 bases sitting between them. This CDR3 has 13 amino acids. In DNA, the CDR3 is TGTGCCAGCTCACCGCTACAGGGAGAGCCCCAGCATTTT. Amino acids: CASSPLQGEPQHF.

This rearrangement joins TRBV5-4 to TRBJ2-7, with D tentatively TRBD2 (5 bases). The CDR3 is made up of 14 amino acids. CDR1 and CDR2 from the germline V gene are SGHNT and YYREEE (reference sequence). The V end was cut by 4 bases, the J end by 0 bases, with 11 bases between. CDR3 protein: CASSDLGSSYEQYF. DNA of the CDR3: TGTGCCAGCAGCGATTTAGGGAGCTCCTACGAGCAGTACTTC.

This sequence joins TRBV30 and TRBJ2-1, with 9 positions matching TRBD1. This CDR3 contains 13 residues. CDR1 GTSNPN and CDR2 SVGIG come from the germline V gene (reference sequence). Trimming cost V 2 bases and J 7 bases; bases outside gene matches: 3. CDR3 sequence reads: CAWSSGQGNEQFF. In DNA, the CDR3 is TGTGCCTGGAGTTCGGGACAGGGTAATGAGCAGTTCTTC.

The V call is TRBV7-2, the J call TRBJ2-1; 11 nucleotides agree with TRBD2. Losses at the gene ends were 6 bases for V and 6 bases for J; bases not matched to a gene: 10. CDR1 and CDR2 (germline): SGHTA, FQGNSA. The CDR3 has 16 residues. The CDR3 DNA follows: TGTGCCAGCAGTCAACAGGGTACTAGCGGGAGCAATGAGCAGTTCTTC. Its translation: CASSQQGTSGSNEQFF.

This clone was seen a single time. V and J are TRBV10-3 and TRBJ1-2; 7 positions match TRBD1. Germline CDR1 reads ENHRY; CDR2 reads SYGVKD. The CDR3 covers 17 residues. J lost 3 bases, V lost 2 bases, and 12 bases had no gene match. In DNA, the CDR3 is TGTGCCATCAGTGAGACACGGGCCAGGGGGTTTGACTATGGCTACACCTTC. Protein: CAISETRARGFDYGYTF.

The V gene is TRBV19, the J gene TRBJ1-2, with a weak D call TRBD1 (5 bases). The ends were cut back, 6 bases at V and 6 bases at J, with 14 bases in the middle. Germline V CDR1 and CDR2: LNHDA, SQIVND (reference sequence). The CDR3 contains 13 residues. The CDR3 bases are TGTGCCAGTAGGCCAGGGCTCCGGAATGGCTACACCTTC. Amino acid sequence: CASRPGLRNGYTF.

The rearrangement uses TRBV15 and TRBJ2-2; TRBD1 matches at 7 bases. CDR3 length: 15 residues. The germline gives CDR1 LNHNV, CDR2 YYDKDF (reference sequence). V was pared by 0 bases and J by 6 bases, with 4 bases of the junction left unmatched. CDR3 protein: CATSRDRQGAGELFF. DNA of the CDR3: TGTGCCACCAGCAGAGACCGACAGGGAGCCGGGGAGCTGTTTTTT.